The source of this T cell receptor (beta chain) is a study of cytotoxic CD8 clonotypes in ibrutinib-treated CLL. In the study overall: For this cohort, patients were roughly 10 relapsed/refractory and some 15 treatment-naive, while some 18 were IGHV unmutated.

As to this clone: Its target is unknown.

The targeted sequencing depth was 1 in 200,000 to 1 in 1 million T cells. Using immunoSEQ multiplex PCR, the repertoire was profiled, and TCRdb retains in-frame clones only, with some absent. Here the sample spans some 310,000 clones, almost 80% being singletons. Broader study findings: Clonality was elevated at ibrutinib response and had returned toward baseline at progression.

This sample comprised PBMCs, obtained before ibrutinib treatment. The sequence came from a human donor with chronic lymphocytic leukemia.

CDR3 DNA sequence: TGTGCCAGCAGGTGGGGAGAGTCTCCCCAGCATTTT. Translated: CASRWGESPQHF. The V gene is TRBV28, the J gene TRBJ1-5; the D is unclear. The CDR3 sequence is 12 residues long. The V and J ends lost 6 bases and 10 bases respectively, with 13 bases between them. Germline CDR1 MDHEN, CDR2 SYDVKM.